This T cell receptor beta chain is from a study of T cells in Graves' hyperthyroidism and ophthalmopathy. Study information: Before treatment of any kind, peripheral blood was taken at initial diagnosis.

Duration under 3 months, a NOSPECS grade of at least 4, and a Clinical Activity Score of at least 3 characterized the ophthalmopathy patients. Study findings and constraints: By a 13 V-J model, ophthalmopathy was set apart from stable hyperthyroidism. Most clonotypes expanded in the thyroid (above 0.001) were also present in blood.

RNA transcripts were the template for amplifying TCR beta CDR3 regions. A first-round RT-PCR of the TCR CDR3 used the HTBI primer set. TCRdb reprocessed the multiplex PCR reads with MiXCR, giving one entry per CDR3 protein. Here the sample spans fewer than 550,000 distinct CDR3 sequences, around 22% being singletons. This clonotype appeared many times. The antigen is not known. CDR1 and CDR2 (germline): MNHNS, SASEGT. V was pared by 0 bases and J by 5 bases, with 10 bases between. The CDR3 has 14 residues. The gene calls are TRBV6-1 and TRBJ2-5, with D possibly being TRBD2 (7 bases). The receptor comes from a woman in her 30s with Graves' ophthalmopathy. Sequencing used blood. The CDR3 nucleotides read TGTGCCAGCAGTGAAGCCGGGGGGCTGGAGACCCAGTACTTC. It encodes CASSEAGGLETQYF.